These T cell receptor beta chains were read from a single sample in a study of ipilimumab plus nivolumab after autologous stem cell transplantation. Sequencing was performed with immunoSEQ multiplex PCR; in TCRdb, only in-frame clones are kept and a portion is missing. Of about 20,000 clones in the sample, 77% were seen once. The source was PBMCs, collected in a trial of ipilimumab plus nivolumab as post-transplant consolidation. These receptors all come from a male donor with diffuse large B-cell lymphoma. CDR3s include the opening cysteine and the closing phenylalanine or tryptophan. D genes are given only for firm matches. For some rows the clone size is stated as once, few or many, or as a class when expanded; others skip it.

TRBJ1-5 many - TRBV4-1 CACACNQPQHF TGCGCTTGTGCTTGCAATCAGCCCCAGCATTTT
TRBJ1-1 - - TRBV18 CASSPRALTGNTEAFF TGTGCCAGCTCACCAAGAGCTCTAACAGGGAACACTGAAGCTTTCTTT
TRBJ2-1 - TRBD1 TRBV18 CASSTGTVSYNEQFF TGTGCCAGCTCAACCGGGACAGTTTCATACAATGAGCAGTTCTTC
TRBJ2-7 - - TRBV2 CASSVNRGAYEQYF TGTGCCAGCAGTGTAAATAGGGGAGCCTACGAGCAGTACTTC
TRBJ2-5 - TRBD2 TRBV2 CASSEAGGETQYF TGTGCCAGCAGTGAAGCGGGGGGGGAGACCCAGTACTTC
TRBJ2-7 - - TRBV10-3 CAISITADSSYEQYF TGTGCCATCAGTATTACCGCGGACAGCTCCTACGAGCAGTACTTC
TRBJ1-1 large - TRBV9 CASSVGEGLYAEAFF TGTGCCAGCAGCGTAGGAGAGGGGCTCTACGCTGAAGCTTTCTTT
TRBJ2-3 - - TRBV6-1 CASSRTGDTQYF TGTGCCAGCAGCCGGACGGGGGATACGCAGTATTTT
TRBJ2-3 - TRBD2 TRBV7-2 CASSLLAGGRTDTQYF TGTGCCAGCAGCTTACTTGCGGGGGGGCGTACAGATACGCAGTATTTT
TRBJ1-1 - TRBD1 TRBV9 CASSPNLGGEAEAFF TGTGCCAGCAGCCCAAATTTAGGGGGCGAAGCTGAAGCTTTCTTT
TRBJ2-7 - - TRBV5-6 CASSLAGVHEQYF TGTGCCAGCAGCTTGGCGGGGGTTCACGAGCAGTACTTC
TRBJ1-3 many - TRBV10-3 CAISTGTEIAIRNTIYF TGTGCCATCAGTACCGGGACCGAGATTGCTATCCGCAACACCATATATTTT
TRBJ2-1 - - TRBV5-8 CASSLVSLKDRQFF TGTGCCAGCAGCTTGGTGTCCTTGAAGGATCGACAGTTCTTC
TRBJ2-5 - TRBD2 TRBV29-1 CSVDGVGTRGGTSQETQYF TGCAGCGTGGACGGGGTGGGGACTCGCGGGGGGACCAGCCAAGAGACCCAGTACTTC
TRBJ2-7 - TRBD2 TRBV7-2 CASSMTGGAYEQYF TGTGCCAGCAGCATGACCGGGGGGGCCTACGAGCAGTACTTC
TRBJ2-1 - - TRBV2 CASRGDPYNEQFF TGTGCCAGCAGGGGGGACCCCTACAATGAGCAGTTCTTC
TRBJ2-3 - TRBD2 TRBV19 CASSLLAGGLTDTQYF TGTGCCAGTAGTCTACTAGCGGGGGGCTTAACAGATACGCAGTATTTT
TRBJ1-4 - - TRBV5-4 CASSLSGKRLEKLFF TGTGCCAGCAGCCTGTCGGGGAAAAGACTGGAAAAACTGTTTTTT
TRBJ2-1 - - TRBV28 CASSLRPRSYNEQFF TGTGCCAGCAGTCTGCGTCCCCGCTCCTACAATGAGCAGTTCTTC
TRBJ2-5 once - TRBV2 CASSGGFTQTQYF TGTGCCAGCAGTGGGGGGTTTACGCAGACCCAGTACTTC
TRBJ2-1 - - TRBV7-2 CASSLVGSSYNEQFF TGTGCCAGCAGCTTAGTAGGAAGCTCCTACAATGAGCAGTTCTTC
TRBJ2-7 - TRBD1 TRBV5-1 CASSWDRGYEQYF TGCGCCAGCAGCTGGGACAGGGGTTACGAGCAGTACTTC
TRBJ2-7 - - TRBV28 CASHGGPLGQYF TGTGCCAGCCATGGGGGCCCCCTAGGGCAGTACTTC
TRBJ2-2 - TRBD1 TRBV5-1 CASTQTGGVGELFF TGCGCCAGCACCCAGACAGGGGGTGTCGGGGAGCTGTTTTTT
TRBJ2-1 once - TRBV7-3 CASSLFAGAENEQFF TGTGCCAGCAGCTTATTCGCCGGGGCGGAAAATGAGCAGTTCTTC
TRBJ1-2 many - TRBV4-3 CASSQEYRPPRITNYGYTF TGCGCCAGCAGCCAAGAATACCGACCCCCCAGGATTACTAACTATGGCTACACCTTC
TRBJ2-7 - - TRBV11-1 CASGGRRQGITYEQYF TGTGCCAGCGGGGGGAGACGACAGGGAATAACCTACGAGCAGTACTTC
TRBJ2-7 - TRBD1 TRBV30 CASRTGLTYEQYF TGTGCCTCTCGGACAGGATTGACCTACGAGCAGTACTTC
TRBJ1-5 - - TRBV18 CASSPPVMAGYYDSNQPQHF TGTGCCAGCTCACCACCGGTTATGGCAGGGTATTATGATAGCAATCAGCCCCAGCATTTT
TRBJ2-3 - TRBD2 TRBV5-4 CASSLGGGAYGDTQYF TGTGCCAGCAGCTTGGGCGGGGGGGCCTATGGAGATACGCAGTATTTT
TRBJ2-7 - - TRBV2 CASSEGVLSYEQYF TGTGCCAGCAGTGAAGGGGTCCTCTCCTACGAGCAGTACTTC
TRBJ2-7 - TRBD2 TRBV28 CASSPLAGEQYF TGTGCCAGCAGTCCTTTAGCGGGGGAGCAGTACTTC
TRBJ2-7 - TRBD1 TRBV9 CASSVAGAGGANYEQYF TGTGCCAGCAGCGTAGCTGGGGCAGGGGGCGCCAACTACGAGCAGTACTTC
TRBJ2-3 few - TRBV6-6 CASRGGPSTDTQYF TGTGCCAGCAGGGGGGGTCCTAGCACAGATACGCAGTATTTT
TRBJ2-1 - TRBD1 TRBV5-1 CASSLEGQGYNEQFF TGCGCCAGCAGCTTGGAAGGACAGGGCTACAATGAGCAGTTCTTC
TRBJ1-4 - - TRBV9 CASSATSGAEKLFF TGTGCCAGCAGCGCGACTTCGGGAGCTGAAAAACTGTTTTTT
TRBJ1-4 - - TRBV28 CASSSYGGGSPAGNEKLFF TGTGCCAGCAGTTCTTATGGGGGCGGCAGTCCCGCAGGAAATGAAAAACTGTTTTTT
TRBJ1-4 - - TRBV11-2 CASSYLWSRRESNEKLFF TGTGCCAGCAGCTACTTATGGTCACGCCGGGAGTCAAATGAAAAACTGTTTTTT
TRBJ1-6 - - TRBV28 CASSLPPPGRDSPLHF TGTGCCAGCAGTTTACCCCCCCCGGGGCGGGATTCACCCCTCCACTTT
TRBJ1-6 - TRBD1 TRBV9 CASSPDRGPGFNSPLHF TGTGCCAGCAGCCCAGACAGGGGCCCCGGATTTAATTCACCCCTCCACTTT
TRBJ1-6 - - TRBV5-1 CASPPHRSSYNSPLHF TGCGCCAGCCCTCCCCACAGGAGCTCCTATAATTCACCCCTCCACTTT
TRBJ2-7 - - TRBV6-5 CASSYWGYEQYF TGTGCCAGCAGTTATTGGGGGTACGAGCAGTACTTC
TRBJ2-7 - - TRBV19 CASSIARSGYEQYF TGTGCCAGTAGTATCGCCCGGTCGGGCTACGAGCAGTACTTC
TRBJ1-6 - - TRBV28 CASIPRVNSPLHF TGTGCCAGCATTCCACGAGTAAATTCACCCCTCCACTTT
TRBJ1-2 - - TRBV28 CASSLRRPGGSAGYTF TGTGCCAGCAGTTTAAGGCGGCCCGGGGGCTCGGCTGGCTACACCTTC
TRBJ2-2 - - TRBV5-1 CASRFAAGRNTGELFF TGCGCCAGCAGATTTGCGGCGGGCCGGAACACCGGGGAGCTGTTTTTT
TRBJ2-5 once TRBD1 TRBV7-3 CASSPTGLQETQYF TGTGCCAGCAGCCCGACAGGGCTCCAAGAGACCCAGTACTTC
TRBJ1-3 - - TRBV5-1 CASSLLDSRGTIYF TGCGCCAGCAGCTTATTGGACTCAAGGGGCACCATATATTTT
TRBJ2-7 - - TRBV7-3 CASSPEGLPYEQYF TGTGCCAGCAGCCCAGAAGGCTTGCCCTACGAGCAGTACTTC